This TCR beta chain was sequenced for a study of response to subunit inactivated influenza vaccine. Using its own MiXCR run on the RT-PCR reads, TCRdb lists one record per CDR3 protein. The table lists about 540,000 distinct CDR3 sequences, around a quarter of them singletons. The CDR3 totals 16 residues. Germline CDR1 SGHRS, CDR2 YFSETQ. V lost 2 bases and J lost 4, with 19 bases in between. A few counts support this clonotype. This sample also belongs to another study, concerning T cells expressing NK-cell markers. That paper notes: The authors generated TCR beta cDNA through 5'RACE template switching with UMIs. In over 5 donors, dominant CD3+CD56+NKG2C+ clonotypes ranked among the top 10 CD8+ clonotypes. Where a handful of donors were concerned, these clonotypes also led the CD3+CD56-NKG2C+ fraction.

The input for sequencing was CD4+ T cells sorted from PBMCs, taken less than 13 days after vaccination. The rearrangement uses TRBV5-1 and TRBJ2-7; D may be TRBD1 (8 bases). The receptor's source is a man aged 45-60 years who received an inactivated influenza vaccine. CDR3 amino acids: CASSLQGGHSSYEQYF. The CDR3, as DNA: TGCGCCAGCAGCTTACAGGGGGGGCATTCGTCTTACGAGCAGTACTTC.